This passage covers 9 T cell receptor beta chains from one sample sequenced in a study of CD8 T cells in seronegative destructive rheumatoid arthritis. Measured with immunoSEQ multiplex PCR; TCRdb has only the in-frame clones, and not every one. The repertoire consists of 10,000 to 15,000 clones, with about four fifths occurring once and the leading ten covering 27%. Material for sequencing was CD8+ T cells from blood. These receptors were collected from a woman aged 30-55 years with seronegative destructive rheumatoid arthritis.

The rearrangement uses TRBV19 and TRBJ2-1; 8 bases agree with TRBD2. The V and J ends lost 3 bases and 7 bases, in that order; junction bases with no gene match: 5. Per the germline V gene, CDR1 is LNHDA and CDR2 is SQIVND (reference sequence). This CDR3 has 14 residues. The CDR3 sequence is CASSMSSGGNEQFF. CDR3 DNA: TGTGCCAGTAGTATGTCGAGCGGGGGAAATGAGCAGTTCTTC.

The chain is built from TRBV7-9 and TRBJ2-2; D gene unclear. Germline assignment: CDR1 SEHNR and CDR2 FQNEAQ (reference sequence). V shed 5 bases and J shed 4 bases, with 17 bases lying between them. This CDR3 has 16 residues. CDR3 bases: TGTGCCAGCAGCCTGCCTATATATTCGGGCACCGGGGAGCTGTTTTTT. Its protein is CASSLPIYSGTGELFF.

The genes are TRBV4-1 and TRBJ2-3; D is unclear. The CDR3 covers 12 residues. Germline values: CDR1 MGHRA, CDR2 YSYEKL. Trimming took off 4 bases at V and 4 bases at J, with 6 bases between the two ends. This CDR3 is CASSRGSDTQYF. The CDR3 nucleotides are TGCGCCAGCAGCCGCGGCTCAGATACGCAGTATTTT.

V and J are TRBV4-2 and TRBJ2-7, with D hard to call. Germline CDR1 is LGHNA and CDR2 is YNFKEQ. Trimming took off 1 base at V and 3 bases at J, with 10 bases between the two ends. The CDR3 runs to 14 residues. CDR3 sequence reads: CASSQALADYEQYF. CDR3 coding DNA: TGTGCCAGCAGCCAAGCCCTTGCAGACTACGAGCAGTACTTC.

The V and J genes are TRBV25-1 and TRBJ1-1; D is possibly TRBD1 (5 bases). Trimming cost V 8 bases and J 3 bases, with 13 bases left between them. Germline CDR1 MGHDK, CDR2 SYGVNS. The CDR3 extends over 13 amino acids. In DNA, the CDR3 is TGTGCCAGCGGGTGGAGGGGCGACACTGAAGCTTTCTTT. Translated: CASGWRGDTEAFF.

The V gene is TRBV28, the J gene TRBJ2-7; 16 bases map to TRBD2. V was clipped by 6 bases and J by 3 bases; unmatched bases: 8. Germline values: CDR1 MDHEN, CDR2 SYDVKM. This CDR3 is built from 17 residues. The CDR3 is CASSLRGLAGGVYEQYF. The CDR3 region has the DNA TGTGCCAGCAGCCTCCGGGGACTAGCGGGGGGGGTCTACGAGCAGTACTTC.

This clone occurred a few times. The genes are TRBV7-6 and TRBJ1-1; D possibly corresponds to TRBD1 (6 bases). This CDR3 region has 14 residues. Germline assignment: CDR1 SGHVS and CDR2 FNYEAQ. The V end lost 5 bases, the J end lost 5 bases, and 15 bases lay between the germline ends. This chain's CDR3 is CASSRGGAGTEAFF. The CDR3 DNA reads as TGTGCCAGCAGCAGAGGGGGGGCTGGAACTGAAGCTTTCTTT.

The genes are TRBV7-9 and TRBJ2-3; possibly TRBD2 for D (6 bases). Germline CDR1 SEHNR, CDR2 FQNEAQ (reference sequence). This CDR3 region has 14 residues. V lost 3 bases and J lost 4, with 11 bases in between. The CDR3 protein is CASSLRDRPDTQYF. CDR3 in DNA: TGTGCCAGCAGCTTGCGGGACCGGCCAGATACGCAGTATTTT. The full variable domain, in which reference TRBV7-9 and TRBJ2-3 provide the parts outside the CDR3, is DTGVSQNPRHKITKRGQNVTFRCDPISEHNRLYWYRQTLGQGPEFLTYFQNEAQLEKSRLLSDRFSAERPKGSFSTLEIQRTEQGDSAMYLCASSLRDRPDTQYFGPGTRLTVL.

V gene TRBV28 combines with J gene TRBJ2-1; 7 bases agree with TRBD2. This CDR3 is built from 14 residues. The germline CDR1 and CDR2 sequences are MDHEN and SYDVKM. J was trimmed by 5 bases and V by 6 bases; bases with no gene match: 7. This CDR3 reads CASSPVRGDNEQFF. Here the CDR3 DNA reads TGTGCCAGCAGCCCTGTTCGGGGGGACAATGAGCAGTTCTTC.